The next 18 T cell receptor beta chains were all read from a single sample in a study of blood T cell repertoires in COVID-19. Sequencing was performed with immunoSEQ multiplex PCR; in TCRdb, only in-frame clones are kept and a portion is missing. This sample carries about 400,000 clones, around nine tenths of them seen once, and the ten largest clones take around 1.8%. Sequenced: PBMCs or T cells enriched from blood (not recorded which). These receptors came from a woman younger than 30 with acute COVID-19.

The chain employs TRBV10-3 and TRBJ2-5, with 16 bases fitting TRBD2. This CDR3 has 17 residues. The germline gives CDR1 ENHRY, CDR2 SYGVKD. The V segment lost 10 bases and the J segment 1 base; nucleotides outside the gene matches: 9. The CDR3 is CATRGTSGGAGQETQYF. In DNA, the CDR3 is TGTGCCACCCGAGGGACTAGCGGGGGGGCCGGCCAAGAGACCCAGTACTTC.

V is TRBV7-2 and J is TRBJ1-1, with 8 bases identical to TRBD1. Germline V gives CDR1 SGHTA, CDR2 FQGNSA. This CDR3 is built from 17 residues. Trimming at V came to 0 bases and at J to 6 bases, leaving 12 bases not matched to a gene. CDR3 nucleotide sequence: TGTGCCAGCAGCTTAGCCCCTCTGCAGGGGGCCAAGGCTGAAGCTTTCTTT. Its protein product is CASSLAPLQGAKAEAFF.

This clone was observed a single time. The V and J genes are TRBV5-1 and TRBJ1-3; D remains ambiguous. Germline CDR1 reads SGHRS; CDR2 reads YFSETQ. This CDR3 has 16 residues. V lost 0 bases and J 6 bases, leaving 16 bases between the germline ends. The chain's CDR3 is CASSLEAGLDANTIYF. The CDR3 region has the DNA TGCGCCAGCAGCTTGGAGGCGGGATTAGATGCAAACACCATATATTTT.

The V call is TRBV3-1 (or the pseudogene TRBV3-2), the J call TRBJ2-1; weak D call: TRBD2 (6 bases). The CDR3 contains 14 residues. Trimming removed 5 bases from V and 4 bases from J, with 12 bases in between. Germline V gene lookup returns CDR1 LGHDT and CDR2 YNNKEL (reference sequence). The CDR3 is CASSVKGLYNEQFF. CDR3 in DNA: TGTGCCAGCAGCGTAAAGGGACTTTACAATGAGCAGTTCTTC.

The genes are TRBV20-1 and TRBJ1-1, with D perhaps TRBD1 (5 bases). Trimming shortened V by 6 bases and J by 8 bases, and 10 bases separated the two germline ends. The CDR3 covers 10 residues. From germline, CDR1 is DFQATT and CDR2 SNEGSKA (reference sequence). CDR3 residues: CSAGTAEAFF. CDR3 nucleotides: TGCAGTGCCGGGACTGCCGAAGCTTTCTTT.

The V and J genes are TRBV5-8 and TRBJ1-5; D is undetermined. Germline V lookup: CDR1 SGHTS, CDR2 YDEGEE. V was trimmed by 0 bases and J by 6 bases, leaving 19 bases between them. This CDR3 has 17 amino acids. CDR3 in amino acids: CASSLVFSWSSRQPQHF. In DNA, the CDR3 is TGTGCCAGCAGCTTGGTGTTTTCCTGGAGTTCACGTCAGCCCCAGCATTTT.

V and J are TRBV28 and TRBJ2-4; the match to TRBD1 covers 9 bases. Trimming took 0 bases from V and 2 from J; bases not matched to a gene: 2. Germline V gene sequence: CDR1 MDHEN, CDR2 SYDVKM. The CDR3 is 16 residues long. CDR3 sequence (DNA): TGTGCCAGCAGTTTATGGGGACAGGGAACCAAAAACATTCAGTACTTC. Protein product: CASSLWGQGTKNIQYF.

The chain carries TRBV30 and TRBJ1-2, with D perhaps matching TRBD1 (5 bases). Germline V gives CDR1 GTSNPN, CDR2 SVGIG (reference sequence). The CDR3 sequence is 13 residues long. V was pared by 2 bases and J by 6 bases, with 13 bases between. The CDR3 bases are TGTGCCTGGAGTCCCGGACAAGGCCATGGCTACACCTTC. This sequence encodes CAWSPGQGHGYTF. Filled out from reference TRBV30 and TRBJ1-2, the complete variable domain reads SQTIHQWPATLVQPVGSPLSLECTVEGTSNPNLYWYRQAAGRGLQLLFYSVGIGQISSEVPQNLSASRPQDRQFILSSKKLLLSDSGFYLCAWSPGQGHGYTFGSGTRLTVV.

The chain has TRBV5-4 and TRBJ1-6; 7 bases map to TRBD1. With V trimmed by 2 bases and J by 5 bases, 4 bases remained unmatched. The CDR3 has 15 residues. CDR1 is SGHNT and CDR2 is YYREEE in the germline V gene (reference sequence). The CDR3 coding sequence is TGTGCCAGCAGCTTCGACAGGGCCAATAATTCACCCCTCCACTTT. Amino acid sequence: CASSFDRANNSPLHF. Full variable domain (missing parts from reference TRBV5-4 and TRBJ1-6): ETGVTQSPTHLIKTRGQQVTLRCSSQSGHNTVSWYQQALGQGPQFIFQYYREEENGRGNFPPRFSGLQFPNYSSELNVNALELDDSALYLCASSFDRANNSPLHFGNGTRLTVT.

This sequence joins TRBV9 and TRBJ2-5; possibly TRBD1 for D (5 bases). Germline CDR1 is SGDLS and CDR2 is YYNGEE. V was cut by 0 bases and J by 12 bases, with 9 bases left in between. The CDR3 has 11 amino acids. The CDR3 sequence is CASSVGAGKYF. CDR3 nucleotide sequence: TGTGCCAGCAGCGTAGGTGCAGGGAAGTACTTC.

This chain uses TRBV6-2 or TRBV6-3 with TRBJ2-3; a possible D gene is TRBD1 (5 bases). This CDR3 comprises 13 residues. Between the trimmed V and J ends, which lost 4 bases and 1 base, there was a span of 6 bases. Germline V gene lookup returns CDR1 MNHEY and CDR2 SVGEGT. The CDR3 nucleotides are TGTGCCAGCAGTTTAGGGGGCACAGATACGCAGTATTTT. It specifies CASSLGGTDTQYF.

This clone showed up just once. This chain links TRBV9 with TRBJ2-2; TRBD2 matches 12 bases. V trimming: 3 bases; J trimming: 6 bases; junction bases outside the gene matches: 6. CDR3 length: 16 residues. Per germline, CDR1 SGDLS and CDR2 YYNGEE. CDR3 coding DNA: TGTGCCAGCAGCGGACTAGCGGGGGAAAGGGCCGGGGAGCTGTTTTTT. Its translation: CASSGLAGERAGELFF. Full variable domain (missing parts from reference TRBV9 and TRBJ2-2): DSGVTQTPKHLITATGQRVTLRCSPRSGDLSVYWYQQSLDQGLQFLIQYYNGEERAKGNILERFSAQQFPDLHSELNLSSLELGDSALYFCASSGLAGERAGELFFGEGSRLTVL.

The chain is built from TRBV5-6 and TRBJ1-3; D is ambiguous. From germline, CDR1 is SGHDT and CDR2 YYEEEE. This CDR3 comprises 12 residues. Trimming left V 1 base short and J 4 bases short, with 3 bases between. CDR3 DNA sequence: TGTGCCAGCAGCTTGCGGGGAAACACCATATATTTT. This codes for CASSLRGNTIYF.

J is TRBJ2-1 and V is TRBV7-2, with 12 bases that match TRBD2. The germline CDR1 and CDR2 sequences are SGHTA and FQGNSA. Trimming at V came to 4 bases and at J to 3 bases, leaving 13 bases not matched to a gene. The CDR3 extends over 19 amino acids. The CDR3 bases are TGTGCCAGCAGCTCCCACCTAGCGGGAGGGCCTACTTTCTACAATGAGCAGTTCTTC. Translating gives CASSSHLAGGPTFYNEQFF.

The chain carries TRBV5-1 and TRBJ2-7, with 8 bases lining up with TRBD1. CDR1 is SGHRS and CDR2 is YFSETQ in the germline V gene. The CDR3 length is 14 residues. Losses at the gene ends were 4 bases for V and 3 bases for J; bases not matched to a gene: 6. CDR3 sequence: CASSKDRGLYEQYF. Written as DNA, the CDR3 is TGCGCCAGCAGCAAAGACAGGGGTCTCTACGAGCAGTACTTC.

This chain's CDR3 is CASSEIGGAVNTEAFF. CDR3 DNA sequence: TGTGCCAGCAGCGAAATTGGGGGGGCCGTTAACACTGAAGCTTTCTTT. This rearrangement joins TRBV11-2 to TRBJ1-1; weak D call: TRBD1 (6 bases). Trimming removed 5 bases from V and 2 bases from J, with 18 bases in between. The CDR3 has 16 amino acids. The germline gives CDR1 SGHAT, CDR2 FQNNGV.

The chain recombines TRBV13 with TRBJ2-6; D might be TRBD1 (5 bases). Germline CDR1 PRHDT, CDR2 FYEKMQ (reference sequence). The V gene lost 5 bases and the J gene lost 2 bases, with 13 bases spanning the gap. The CDR3 totals 16 residues. The CDR3 coding sequence is TGTGCCAGCAGCCCAACTGGACAACCTGGGGCCAACGTCCTGACTTTC. Translating gives CASSPTGQPGANVLTF.

This clone was observed a handful of times. J is TRBJ2-7 and V is TRBV5-1; TRBD2 aligns across 9 bases. The CDR3 covers 17 residues. Trimming removed 0 bases from V and 0 bases from J; junction bases left unmatched: 7. Germline V lookup: CDR1 SGHRS, CDR2 YFSETQ. The CDR3 spells CASSLAPSGMSSYEQYF. The CDR3 coding sequence is TGCGCCAGCAGCTTGGCCCCTAGCGGGATGAGCTCCTACGAGCAGTACTTC.